These 26 T cell receptor beta chains originate from one sample sequenced in a study of PD-1 blockade in classical Hodgkin lymphoma. Sequenced by immunoSEQ multiplex PCR; TCRdb stores in-frame clones only, minus some. Found here are about 150,000 clones, approximately 80% of them singletons; the top ten hold roughly 10%. Brentuximab vedotin exposure varied among the patients, all of whom had relapsed after autologous stem cell transplantation. The sequencing here drew on peripheral blood mononuclear cells (PBMCs), taken before the second cycle of nivolumab. Receptors were obtained from a human donor with classical Hodgkin lymphoma.

The CDR3 nucleotides read TGTGCCTGTCGAGGGTCCTACGAGCAGTACTTC. Translated: CACRGSYEQYF. J is TRBJ2-7 and V is TRBV30; a possible D gene is TRBD2 (5 bases). CDR1 is GTSNPN and CDR2 is SVGIG in the germline V gene (reference sequence). Trimming removed 6 bases at V and 1 base at J, with 7 bases between. The CDR3 has 11 amino acids.

This clone was seen repeatedly, ten times or more. The chain recombines TRBV11-2 with TRBJ2-7; TRBD2 agrees at 10 bases. V trimming: 5 bases; J trimming: 7 bases; junction bases outside the gene matches: 11. Germline CDR1 reads SGHAT; CDR2 reads FQNNGV. The CDR3 length is 15 residues. CDR3 sequence: CASSPRGTSVDEQYF. The CDR3 nucleotides read TGTGCCAGCAGCCCCCGAGGGACTAGCGTCGATGAGCAGTACTTC.

The V gene is TRBV6-1, the J gene TRBJ2-1, with D perhaps TRBD1 or TRBD2 (5 bases each). V was clipped by 2 bases and J by 8 bases, with 10 bases between them. Germline values: CDR1 MNHNS, CDR2 SASEGT. The length of the CDR3 is 13 residues. The CDR3 DNA sequence: TGTGCCAGCAGTGAACCTGGGGGTGATGAGCAGTTCTTC. Its translation: CASSEPGGDEQFF.

The chain joins TRBV18 to TRBJ2-5, with TRBD1 identical over 10 bases. Trimming removed 5 bases from V and 3 bases from J; junction bases left unmatched: 12. The germline V gene has CDR1 KGHSH and CDR2 LQKENI. This CDR3 region has 17 residues. CDR3 bases: TGTGCCAGCTCATCTCAATCCCGGGACAGGGGAAAAGAGACCCAGTACTTC. Its translation: CASSSQSRDRGKETQYF.

This clone showed up just once. The rearrangement links TRBV30 to TRBJ1-4; D unclear. The CDR3 has 12 residues. Deletions cut 5 bases from V and 7 bases from J, with 11 bases between. Germline CDR1 is GTSNPN and CDR2 is SVGIG (reference sequence). For the CDR3, the DNA is TGTGCCTGGGAGGGTTCGGGTGAAAAACTGTTTTTT. This encodes CAWEGSGEKLFF.

The rearrangement links TRBV11-2 to TRBJ2-1, with 12 bases aligning to TRBD2. The CDR3 runs 15 residues. Germline-derived CDR1 and CDR2 are SGHAT and FQNNGV. With 6 bases clipped from V and 7 bases from J, the junction kept 7 bases outside the gene matches. The CDR3 nucleotides are TGTGCCAGCAGTTACTTTGGACTAGCGGGGAATGAGCAGTTCTTC. Its protein is CASSYFGLAGNEQFF.

The J gene is TRBJ1-2, the V gene TRBV11-2, with a weak D call TRBD1 (6 bases). Germline lookup yields CDR1 SGHAT and CDR2 FQNNGV. This CDR3 is 15 amino acids long. V was cut by 0 bases and J by 5 bases, with 13 bases left in between. CDR3 bases: TGTGCCAGCAGCTTAGATCACAGGGCGGAATATGGCTACACCTTC. It is translated as CASSLDHRAEYGYTF. Drawing the rest from reference TRBV11-2 and TRBJ1-2, the complete variable domain is EAGVAQSPRYKIIEKRQSVAFWCNPISGHATLYWYQQILGQGPKLLIQFQNNGVVDDSQLPKDRFSAERLKGVDSTLKIQPAKLEDSAVYLCASSLDHRAEYGYTFGSGTRLTVV.

This clone has only one observation. The chain carries TRBV5-4 and TRBJ1-2; 9 positions agree with TRBD1. V shed 4 bases, J shed 3 bases, and the junction held 7 bases outside the gene matches. CDR1 SGHNT and CDR2 YYREEE come from the germline V gene (reference sequence). The CDR3 runs 15 residues. CDR3 in amino acids: CASSPRTGDHYGYTF. CDR3 in DNA: TGTGCCAGCAGCCCCAGGACAGGGGATCACTATGGCTACACCTTC.

The chain uses TRBV19 and TRBJ2-3; D remains unclear. Germline CDR1 reads LNHDA; CDR2 reads SQIVND (reference sequence). The CDR3 contains 12 residues. V was trimmed by 6 bases and J by 2 bases, leaving 6 bases between them. The CDR3 bases are TGTGCCAGTAGCGGACCCACAGATACGCAGTATTTT. Translation: CASSGPTDTQYF. Together with reference TRBV19 and TRBJ2-3, the CDR3 gives the full variable domain: DGGITQSPKYLFRKEGQNVTLSCEQNLNHDAMYWYRQDPGQGLRLIYYSQIVNDFQKGDIAEGYSVSREKKESFPLTVTSAQKNPTAFYLCASSGPTDTQYFGPGTRLTVL.

This clone was seen more than once but under ten times. The V call is TRBV18, the J call TRBJ2-7; D is possibly TRBD1 (5 bases). This CDR3 comprises 16 residues. Trimming cost V 1 base and J 3 bases, with 16 bases left between them. The germline CDR1 and CDR2 sequences are KGHSH and LQKENI. DNA for the CDR3: TGTGCCAGCTCACCACGGGATCTACAGGACGTCTACGAGCAGTACTTC. This sequence encodes CASSPRDLQDVYEQYF. Full variable domain (missing parts from reference TRBV18 and TRBJ2-7): NAGVMQNPRHLVRRRGQEARLRCSPMKGHSHVYWYRQLPEEGLKFMVYLQKENIIDESGMPKERFSAEFPKEGPSILRIQQVVRGDSAAYFCASSPRDLQDVYEQYFGPGTRLTVT.

Comments on this clone: The sample has other DNA sequences that encode this CDR3 too. The V and J genes are TRBV6-5 and TRBJ2-1, with 7 nucleotides matching TRBD2. The CDR3 runs 14 residues. The junction had 2 bases not matched to a gene; V was cut back by 2 bases and J by 4 bases. The V gene's germline CDR1 is MNHEY and CDR2 SVGAGI. CDR3 DNA: TGTGCCAGCAGTTACGGCGGGGGATACAATGAGCAGTTCTTC. It translates to CASSYGGGYNEQFF.

This sequence joins TRBV10-3 and TRBJ1-2, with D unresolved. Deletions cut 4 bases from V and 6 bases from J, with 18 bases between. Per germline, CDR1 ENHRY and CDR2 SYGVKD. This CDR3 has 15 residues. The CDR3 loop reads CAISGLVTLLDGYTF. CDR3 bases: TGTGCCATCAGTGGTTTGGTAACCTTATTAGATGGCTACACCTTC.

V usage is TRBV7-9 and J usage is TRBJ2-5; the D gene is possibly TRBD2 (5 bases). V gave up 5 bases and J gave up 0 bases, with 10 bases separating them. CDR3 length: 14 amino acids. Germline V lookup: CDR1 SEHNR, CDR2 FQNEAQ (reference sequence). CDR3 loop: CASSPRDNQETQYF. The CDR3 region has the DNA TGTGCCAGCAGCCCCCGGGATAACCAAGAGACCCAGTACTTC.

The chain recombines TRBV5-5 with TRBJ1-1, with no clear D. Trimming removed 2 bases from V and 0 bases from J, with 17 bases in between. Germline CDR1 is SGHKS and CDR2 is YYEKEE (reference sequence). The CDR3 consists of 17 residues. Written as DNA, the CDR3 is TGTGCCAGCAGCTTCAGTTGGATAGGGCCCGTGAACACTGAAGCTTTCTTT. This translates into CASSFSWIGPVNTEAFF. Filled out from reference TRBV5-5 and TRBJ1-1, the complete variable domain reads DAGVTQSPTHLIKTRGQQVTLRCSPISGHKSVSWYQQVLGQGPQFIFQYYEKEERGRGNFPDRFSARQFPNYSSELNVNALLLGDSALYLCASSFSWIGPVNTEAFFGQGTRLTVV.

This rearrangement joins TRBV5-1 to TRBJ2-5, with TRBD2 matching 9 bases. This CDR3 comprises 16 residues. Germline CDR1 and CDR2: SGHRS and YFSETQ. With V trimmed by 0 bases and J by 2 bases, 5 bases remained unmatched. The CDR3 DNA reads TGCGCCAGCAGCTTGGGGGCTAGCGGGGCACAAGAGACCCAGTACTTC. This translates into CASSLGASGAQETQYF.

The chain recombines TRBV7-6 with TRBJ1-4; unclear D gene. The V end was cut by 0 bases, the J end by 8 bases, with 10 bases between. CDR1 SGHVS and CDR2 FNYEAQ come from the germline V gene. This CDR3 contains 14 residues. The CDR3 reads CASSLAPASEKLFF. DNA of the CDR3: TGTGCCAGCAGCTTAGCGCCAGCAAGCGAAAAACTGTTTTTT.

The chain is built from TRBV7-9 and TRBJ2-5, with D perhaps TRBD1 (5 bases). The assigned J gene may be wrong: the sequence end matches TRBJ2-7 better. The CDR3 runs to 12 residues. Germline CDR1 and CDR2: SEHNR and FQNEAQ (reference sequence). The CDR3 is CASSSRQHEQYF. The CDR3 nucleotides are TGTGCCAGCAGCTCTAGACAGCACGAGCAGTACTTC.

The rearrangement links TRBV9 to TRBJ1-3; possible D gene TRBD1, 5 bases. Trimming shortened V by 0 bases and J by 3 bases, and 10 bases separated the two germline ends. The CDR3 extends over 15 amino acids. Germline V gene sequence: CDR1 SGDLS, CDR2 YYNGEE. The CDR3 DNA reads TGTGCCAGCAGCGTAGACTGGGGGGTTGGAAACACCATATATTTT. Translated: CASSVDWGVGNTIYF.

This chain links TRBV7-3 with TRBJ2-5, with TRBD2 matching over 7 bases. CDR3 length: 14 residues. V lost 5 bases to trimming and J lost 5 bases; unmatched junction nucleotides: 8. CDR1 and CDR2 from the germline V gene are SGHTA and FQGTGA. The CDR3 DNA reads TGTGCCAGCAGCCCATCGGCGGGAGAGGAGACCCAGTACTTC. This codes for CASSPSAGEETQYF.

The gene calls are TRBV9 and TRBJ2-3; TRBD2 matches at 9 bases. CDR3 length equals 15 residues. Germline V CDR1 and CDR2: SGDLS, YYNGEE. V trimming: 2 bases; J trimming: 2 bases; junction bases outside the gene matches: 3. The CDR3 reads CASSVPGLATDTQYF. For the CDR3, the DNA is TGTGCCAGCAGCGTCCCGGGACTAGCCACAGATACGCAGTATTTT.

The CDR3 bases are TGTGCCAGCAGGTGGAGACAGGGTGGGTACGAGCAGTACTTC. Its protein is CASRWRQGGYEQYF. This rearrangement joins TRBV28 to TRBJ2-7; 7 bases fit TRBD1. V dropped 6 bases and J dropped 4; count of bases not matched to a gene: 9. The CDR3 loop spans 14 amino acids. CDR1 MDHEN and CDR2 SYDVKM come from the germline V gene.

In its sample, this clone was seen once. The CDR3 protein is CASTKNAGDDIQYF. CDR3 in DNA: TGTGCCAGCACGAAAAATGCAGGGGACGACATTCAGTACTTC. This rearrangement joins TRBV6-5 to TRBJ2-4; maybe TRBD1 (6 bases). CDR1 and CDR2 (germline): MNHEY, SVGAGI. This CDR3 is 14 amino acids long. V was pared by 7 bases and J by 8 bases, with 18 bases between.

The V and J genes are TRBV5-4 and TRBJ2-3; perhaps TRBD2 as D (6 bases). V was trimmed by 5 bases and J by 2 bases, leaving 12 bases between them. The CDR3 is 14 residues long. CDR1 is SGHNT and CDR2 is YYREEE in the germline V gene (reference sequence). This CDR3 is CASRVGGYTDTQYF. The CDR3 nucleotides read TGTGCCAGCAGGGTCGGGGGATACACAGATACGCAGTATTTT.

This clone has a handful of counts. The V gene is TRBV5-1, the J gene TRBJ1-3; 9 bases are shared with TRBD1. From germline, CDR1 is SGHRS and CDR2 YFSETQ. This CDR3 is built from 15 residues. V was pared by 0 bases and J by 2 bases, with 0 bases of the junction left unmatched. CDR3 sequence reads: CASSLGQGAGNTIYF. The CDR3 DNA follows: TGCGCCAGCAGCTTGGGACAGGGGGCTGGAAACACCATATATTTT.

The genes are TRBV29-1 and TRBJ2-7; unclear D gene. The CDR3 consists of 11 residues. V dropped 5 bases and J dropped 0 bases, with 5 bases sitting between them. CDR1 is SQVTM and CDR2 is ANQGSEA in the germline V gene. The CDR3 sequence is CSVRVSYEQYF. As DNA, the CDR3 is TGCAGCGTTAGGGTCTCCTACGAGCAGTACTTC.

The chain employs TRBV7-9 and TRBJ2-1; TRBD2 is a possible D gene (5 bases). CDR1 is SEHNR and CDR2 is FQNEAQ in the germline V gene (reference sequence). The CDR3 totals 15 residues. V was pared by 5 bases and J by 3 bases, with 14 bases between. This CDR3 is CASSEGGGNYNEQFF. DNA for the CDR3: TGTGCCAGCAGCGAAGGAGGTGGCAACTACAATGAGCAGTTCTTC. The whole variable domain, remainder taken from reference TRBV7-9 and TRBJ2-1, is DTGVSQNPRHKITKRGQNVTFRCDPISEHNRLYWYRQTLGQGPEFLTYFQNEAQLEKSRLLSDRFSAERPKGSFSTLEIQRTEQGDSAMYLCASSEGGGNYNEQFFGPGTRLTVL.